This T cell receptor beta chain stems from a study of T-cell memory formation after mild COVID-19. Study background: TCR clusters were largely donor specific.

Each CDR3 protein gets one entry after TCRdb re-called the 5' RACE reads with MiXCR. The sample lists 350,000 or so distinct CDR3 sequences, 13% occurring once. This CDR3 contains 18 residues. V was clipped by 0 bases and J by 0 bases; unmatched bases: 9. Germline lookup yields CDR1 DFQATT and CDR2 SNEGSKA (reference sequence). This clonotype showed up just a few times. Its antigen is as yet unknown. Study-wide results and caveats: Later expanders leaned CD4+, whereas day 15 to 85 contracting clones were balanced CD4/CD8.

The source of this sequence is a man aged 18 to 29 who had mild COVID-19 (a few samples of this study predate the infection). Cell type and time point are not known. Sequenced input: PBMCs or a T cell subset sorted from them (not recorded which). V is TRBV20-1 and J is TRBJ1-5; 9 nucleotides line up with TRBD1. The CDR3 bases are TGCAGTGCTAGAGATCCAGCAAGACAGGGGGATAGCAATCAGCCCCAGCATTTT. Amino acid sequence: CSARDPARQGDSNQPQHF.